This TCR beta chain appears in the sequencing data of a study of blood T cell repertoires in COVID-19 (dated by TCRdb to about 2020). Context from the whole study: Collaborator samples came from the United States, Italy and Spain and covered acute and convalescent phases of COVID-19. The material from the prospective study consisted of cDNA or gDNA derived from T cells, B-cell-depleted T cells, or PBMCs. Subjects who had been exposed to COVID-19, were actively infected with it, or had recovered from it provided the deeply sampled blood TCRbeta repertoires that made up the dataset. A freely available public database, intended as a resource for researchers studying the immune response to SARS-CoV-2, is where the repertoires were released. Samples came from the ongoing ImmuneRACE study (first 160 participants) plus 1,254 subjects from 6 global collaborators. The sample metadata nearly always contained a de-identified subject ID, COVID-19 status, age in years and sex. HLA class I and class II types, where available, came from metadata supplied by the sample provider rather than from assay-based typing. Study-level results and caveats: Clinical and demographic metadata were provided uncurated, with the amount varying by source and participant.

With regard to this clone: The clone's antigen remains unknown. No per-base quality is available; no much larger clone lies one base away.

Collaborating institutions collected whole blood in K2EDTA tubes following their own protocols. Collaborator samples were shipped for TCRbeta analysis as frozen whole blood, isolated PBMCs, or DNA extracted from either sample type. The immunoSEQ Assay, a bias-controlled multiplex PCR, was used to amplify TCRbeta CDR3 regions from genomic DNA. Under the source paper's analysis protocol: Nucleated cell counts per sample were estimated from amplification of reference gene primers within the assay. Sequence reads were collapsed and filtered to measure the absolute abundance of every unique TCRbeta CDR3 rearrangement. For each sample, productive Simpson clonality was calculated as the square root of Simpson's diversity index over productive rearrangements. TCRdb retrieved this table from immuneACCESS and kept in-frame rearrangements only. Not all clones are present; in checked studies, unresolved V genes account for under half, and no reason is known for the remainder. That table supplies the V and J calls and clone size; D and trimming were determined from the DNA. Recorded for this sample are just under 50,000 clones; more than 75% of them occurred a single time. 14% to 15% of the sample goes to the ten largest clones.

The CDR3 spans 15 residues, from the cysteine through the phenylalanine. Only the CDR3 portion is preserved as DNA: 45 bases, with reading frame beginning at the first base. CDR1 and CDR2 are drawn from the germline V gene (reference sequence): LNHDA, SQIVND. Trimming at the junction amounts to 9 bases on V and 1 base on J, and the germline ends lie 15 bases apart. Rearrangement joined TRBV19 to TRBJ2-2; no D gene is confidently identified. Sequenced sample: peripheral blood. The TCR was taken from a human donor in a cohort sampled during active COVID-19. Here the CDR3 is given as CASRTGYGNTGELFF. Here is the DNA: TGTGCCAGCCGCACCGGGTATGGGAACACCGGGGAGCTGTTTTTT.